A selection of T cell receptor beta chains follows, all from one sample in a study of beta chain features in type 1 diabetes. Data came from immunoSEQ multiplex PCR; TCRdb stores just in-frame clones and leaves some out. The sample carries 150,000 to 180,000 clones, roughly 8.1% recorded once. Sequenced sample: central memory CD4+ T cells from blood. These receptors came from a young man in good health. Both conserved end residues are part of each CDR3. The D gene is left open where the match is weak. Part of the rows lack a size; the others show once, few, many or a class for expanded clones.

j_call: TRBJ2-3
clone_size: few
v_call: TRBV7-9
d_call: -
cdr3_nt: TGTGCCAGCAGCGTTACAGGGACTACCTCCACAGATACGCAGTATTTT
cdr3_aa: CASSVTGTTSTDTQYF

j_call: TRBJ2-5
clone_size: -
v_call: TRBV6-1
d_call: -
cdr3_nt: TGTGCCAGCAGTGAAGGACTAACCATGTACCAAGAGACCCAGTACTTC
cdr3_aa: CASSEGLTMYQETQYF

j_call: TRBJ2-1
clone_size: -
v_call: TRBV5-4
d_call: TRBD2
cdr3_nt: TGTGCCAGCAGCCCAAGACTAGCGAATTACAATGAGCAGTTCTTC
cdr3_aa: CASSPRLANYNEQFF

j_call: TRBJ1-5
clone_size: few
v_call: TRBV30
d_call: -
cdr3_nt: TGTGCCTGGAGTGTGAGGGAGAGAGGCAATCAGCCCCAGCATTTT
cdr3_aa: CAWSVRERGNQPQHF

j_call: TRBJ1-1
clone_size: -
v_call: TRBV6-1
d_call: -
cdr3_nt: TGTGCCAGCAGTGACCCCCTTCGGAGGGGTAACACTGAAGCTTTCTTT
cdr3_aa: CASSDPLRRGNTEAFF

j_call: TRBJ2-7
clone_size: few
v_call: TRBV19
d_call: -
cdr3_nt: TGTGCCAGTCGGCCTACAGGAACCTACGAGCAGTACTTC
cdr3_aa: CASRPTGTYEQYF

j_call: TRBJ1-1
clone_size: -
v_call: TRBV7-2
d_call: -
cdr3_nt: TGTGCCAGCAGCTTTTCGCATCTCAAGGGGACTGAAGCTTTCTTT
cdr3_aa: CASSFSHLKGTEAFF

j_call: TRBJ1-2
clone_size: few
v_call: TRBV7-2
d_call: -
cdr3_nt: TGTGCCAGCAGCTTCCTTTCGGGGTTTAACTATGGCTACACCTTC
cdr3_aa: CASSFLSGFNYGYTF

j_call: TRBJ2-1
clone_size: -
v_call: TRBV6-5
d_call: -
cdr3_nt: TGTGCCAGCAGCATTATGTTAGAGGGTGGCAATGAGCAGTTCTTC
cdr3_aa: CASSIMLEGGNEQFF

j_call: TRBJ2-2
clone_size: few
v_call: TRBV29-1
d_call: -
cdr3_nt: TGCAGCGTTGTGTCCCAAACCGGGGAGCTGTTTTTT
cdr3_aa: CSVVSQTGELFF

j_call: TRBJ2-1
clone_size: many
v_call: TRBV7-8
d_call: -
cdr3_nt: TGTGCCAGCAGCTTAACCGTACAGGCCGAGCAGTTCTTC
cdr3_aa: CASSLTVQAEQFF

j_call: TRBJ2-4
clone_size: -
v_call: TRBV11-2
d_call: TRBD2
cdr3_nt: TGTGCCAGCAGCTCGGGACTAGCCGTGGGCATTCAGTACTTC
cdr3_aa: CASSSGLAVGIQYF

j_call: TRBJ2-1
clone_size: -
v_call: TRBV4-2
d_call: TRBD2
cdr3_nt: TGTGCCAGCAGAAACTTACTAGCGGGAGACGCCTACAATGAGCAGTTCTTC
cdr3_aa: CASRNLLAGDAYNEQFF

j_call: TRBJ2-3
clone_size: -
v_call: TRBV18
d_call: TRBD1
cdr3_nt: TGTGCCAGCTCACCCGGACAGGGAAGGAGGGAAGGGACAGATACGCAGTATTTT
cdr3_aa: CASSPGQGRREGTDTQYF

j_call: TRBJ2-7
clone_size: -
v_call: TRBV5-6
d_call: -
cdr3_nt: TGTGCCAGCAGCTTGGTCGGTCAGGACTACGAGCAGTACTTC
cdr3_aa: CASSLVGQDYEQYF

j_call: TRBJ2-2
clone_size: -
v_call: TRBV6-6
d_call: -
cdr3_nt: TGTGCCAGCAGTCCCTCGGGTACCGGGGAGCTGTTTTTT
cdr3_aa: CASSPSGTGELFF

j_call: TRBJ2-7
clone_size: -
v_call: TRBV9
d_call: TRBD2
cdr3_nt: TGTGCCAGCTCCTATGGTAGCGGGAGGACCACCGAGAGGGAGCAGTACTTC
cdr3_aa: CASSYGSGRTTEREQYF

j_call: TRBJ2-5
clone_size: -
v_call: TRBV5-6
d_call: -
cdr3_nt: TGTGCCAGCAGCTTGGTGGGCAGCCCCCAAGAGACCCAGTACTTC
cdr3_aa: CASSLVGSPQETQYF

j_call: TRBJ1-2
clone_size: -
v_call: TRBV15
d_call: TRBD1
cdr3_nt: TGTGCCACCAGGCCGGGACAGGGGGCGTCATATGGCTACACCTTC
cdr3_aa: CATRPGQGASYGYTF

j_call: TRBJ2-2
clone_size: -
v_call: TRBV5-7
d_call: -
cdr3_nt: TGTGCCAGCAGCTTGTTAAAACTCCATAACACCGGGGAGCTGTTTTTT
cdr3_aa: CASSLLKLHNTGELFF

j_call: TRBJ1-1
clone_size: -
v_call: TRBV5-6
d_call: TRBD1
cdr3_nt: TGTGCCAGCAGCTTGGCCTCCTGGGACAGGGAAACTGAAGCTTTCTTT
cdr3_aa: CASSLASWDRETEAFF

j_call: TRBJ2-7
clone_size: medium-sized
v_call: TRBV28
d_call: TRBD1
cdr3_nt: TGTGCCAGCAATACTTGGGACAGGGTAGTGTCTAAGGGGTGGAAGTACTTC
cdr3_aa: CASNTWDRVVSKGWKYF

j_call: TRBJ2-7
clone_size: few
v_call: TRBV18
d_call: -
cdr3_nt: TGTGCCAGCTCACGTAGCAGGGGGGAGGAGGAGCAGTACTTC
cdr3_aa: CASSRSRGEEEQYF

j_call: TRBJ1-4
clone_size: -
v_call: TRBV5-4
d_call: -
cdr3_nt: TGTGCCAGCAGCCAAGAAGGCAGGGTAGTAGGTGAAAAACTGTTTTTT
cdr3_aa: CASSQEGRVVGEKLFF

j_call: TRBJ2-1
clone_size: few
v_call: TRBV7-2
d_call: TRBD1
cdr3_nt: TGTGCCAGCAGCTTACCCGGACAGGGTGAGCAGTTCTTC
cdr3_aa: CASSLPGQGEQFF

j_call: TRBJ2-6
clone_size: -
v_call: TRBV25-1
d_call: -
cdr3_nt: TGTGCCAGCTTCACCCACTGGGACACTCACTCTGGGGCCAACGTCCTGACTTTC
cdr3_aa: CASFTHWDTHSGANVLTF

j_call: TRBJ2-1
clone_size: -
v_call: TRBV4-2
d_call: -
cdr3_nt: TGTGCCAGCAGCCTTGGAGCTAGCCCCGTCAATGAGCAGTTCTTC
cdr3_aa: CASSLGASPVNEQFF

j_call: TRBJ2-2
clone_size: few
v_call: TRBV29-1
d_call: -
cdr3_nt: TGCAGCGCCGGGACTCCTACGAACACCGGGGAGCTGTTTTTT
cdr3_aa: CSAGTPTNTGELFF

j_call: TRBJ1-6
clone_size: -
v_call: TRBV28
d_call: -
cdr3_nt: TGTGCCAGCAGTTTATCGGGTGGGTCCTATAATTCACCCCTCCACTTT
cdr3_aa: CASSLSGGSYNSPLHF

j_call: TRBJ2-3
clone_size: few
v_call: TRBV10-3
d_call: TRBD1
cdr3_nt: TGTGCCATCAGCCCCTCTACGGGACAGGGGGTAGATACGCAGTATTTT
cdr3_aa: CAISPSTGQGVDTQYF

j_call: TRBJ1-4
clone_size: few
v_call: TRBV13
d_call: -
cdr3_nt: TGTGCCAGCAGAGGACTGGGGGGAGCTAATGAAAAACTGTTTTTT
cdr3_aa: CASRGLGGANEKLFF

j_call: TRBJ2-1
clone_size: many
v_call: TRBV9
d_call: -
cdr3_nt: TGTGCCAGCAGCGTAGATATCGGGAGTTGGTACAATGAGCAGTTCTTC
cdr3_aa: CASSVDIGSWYNEQFF

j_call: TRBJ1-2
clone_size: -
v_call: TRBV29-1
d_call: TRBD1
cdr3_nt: TGCAGCGTTTCCGGGACAGGGGCGGCTGGCTACACCTTC
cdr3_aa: CSVSGTGAAGYTF

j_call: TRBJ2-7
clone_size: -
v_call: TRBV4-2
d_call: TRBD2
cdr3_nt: TGTGCCAGCAGCCCCCGAGAGCGGGAGCCGTACGAGCAGTACTTC
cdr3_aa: CASSPREREPYEQYF

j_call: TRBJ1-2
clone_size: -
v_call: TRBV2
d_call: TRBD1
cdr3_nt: TGTGCCAGCATTTTTACAGGGGGCAGCTATGGCTACACCTTC
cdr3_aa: CASIFTGGSYGYTF

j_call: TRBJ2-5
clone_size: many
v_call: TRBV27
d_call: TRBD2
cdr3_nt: TGTGCCAGCAGTTTAACTAGCGGCCAAGAGACCCAGTACTTC
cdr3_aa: CASSLTSGQETQYF

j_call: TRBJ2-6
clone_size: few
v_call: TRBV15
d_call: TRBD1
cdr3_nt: TGTGCCACCAGCAGGGACTGGACAGGGGGATATTCTGGGGCCAACGTCCTGACTTTC
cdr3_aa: CATSRDWTGGYSGANVLTF

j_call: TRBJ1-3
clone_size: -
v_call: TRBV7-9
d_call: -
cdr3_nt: TGTGCCAGCAGCCCGCTCGGGGGAGAAGAAGGGCCCATATATTTT
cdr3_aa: CASSPLGGEEGPIYF

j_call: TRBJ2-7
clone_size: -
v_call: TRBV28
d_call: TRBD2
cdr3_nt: TGTGCCAGCCCGGGGGGGCCTGGATACGAGCAGTACTTC
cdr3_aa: CASPGGPGYEQYF

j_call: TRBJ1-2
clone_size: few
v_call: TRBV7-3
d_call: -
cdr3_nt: TGTGCCAGCAGCCCCCGAGAGTCGGATGGCTACACCTTC
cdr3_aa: CASSPRESDGYTF

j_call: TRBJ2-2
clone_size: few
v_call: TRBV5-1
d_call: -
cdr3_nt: TGCGCCAGCAGCTTGGAAGGGCTCCTACGAGGGACCGGGGAGCTGTTTTTT
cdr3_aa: CASSLEGLLRGTGELFF

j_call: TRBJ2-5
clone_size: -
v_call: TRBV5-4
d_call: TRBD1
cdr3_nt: TGTGCCAGCAGCGTGCAGGGGGCGGTGGAGACCCAGTACTTC
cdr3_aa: CASSVQGAVETQYF

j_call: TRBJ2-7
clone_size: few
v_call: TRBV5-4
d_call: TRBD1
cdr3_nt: TGTGCCAGCAGCTTGGCAGGACAGGGGGCAGTCAACGAGCAGTACTTC
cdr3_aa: CASSLAGQGAVNEQYF

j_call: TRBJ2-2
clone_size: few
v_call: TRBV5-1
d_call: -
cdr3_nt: TGCGCCAGCAGCACGGGACTTCAACGCGGGGAGCTGTTTTTT
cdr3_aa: CASSTGLQRGELFF